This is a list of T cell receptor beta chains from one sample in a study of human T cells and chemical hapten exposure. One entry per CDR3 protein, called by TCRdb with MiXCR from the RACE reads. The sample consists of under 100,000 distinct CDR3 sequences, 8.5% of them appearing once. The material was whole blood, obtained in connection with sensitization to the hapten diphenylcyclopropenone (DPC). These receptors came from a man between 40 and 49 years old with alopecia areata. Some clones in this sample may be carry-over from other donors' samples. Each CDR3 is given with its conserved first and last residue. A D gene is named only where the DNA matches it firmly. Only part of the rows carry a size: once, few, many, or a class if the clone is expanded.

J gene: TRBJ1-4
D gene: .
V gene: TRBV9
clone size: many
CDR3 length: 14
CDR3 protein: CASSVGEDNEKLFF
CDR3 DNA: TGTGCCAGCAGCGTTGGTGAGGATAATGAAAAACTGTTTTTT

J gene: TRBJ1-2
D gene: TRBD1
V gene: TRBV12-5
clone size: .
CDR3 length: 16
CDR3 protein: CASGSTGQGSSYGYTF
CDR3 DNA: TGTGCTAGTGGTTCGACTGGACAGGGTAGTTCCTATGGCTACACCTTC

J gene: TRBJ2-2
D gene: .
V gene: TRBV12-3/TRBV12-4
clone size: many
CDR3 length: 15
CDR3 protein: CASSPVNPTTGELFF
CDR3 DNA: TGTGCCAGCAGTCCCGTGAATCCAACCACCGGGGAGCTGTTTTTT

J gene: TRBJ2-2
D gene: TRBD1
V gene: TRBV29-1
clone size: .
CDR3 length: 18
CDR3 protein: CSLRGWGQGGGPTGELFF
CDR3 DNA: TGCAGCCTGAGGGGCTGGGGACAGGGTGGGGGTCCGACCGGGGAGCTGTTTTTT

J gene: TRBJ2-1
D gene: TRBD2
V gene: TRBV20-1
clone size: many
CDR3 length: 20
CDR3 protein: CSARAALAGVTKTAANEQFF
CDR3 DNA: TGCAGTGCTAGAGCCGCACTAGCGGGCGTTACAAAGACCGCCGCCAATGAGCAGTTCTTC

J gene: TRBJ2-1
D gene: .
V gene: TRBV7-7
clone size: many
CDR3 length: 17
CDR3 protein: CASNQARGGRSYNEQFF
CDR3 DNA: TGTGCTAGCAACCAAGCACGGGGCGGTCGCTCCTACAATGAGCAGTTCTTC

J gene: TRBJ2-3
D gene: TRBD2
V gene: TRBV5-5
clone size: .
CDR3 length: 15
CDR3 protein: CASSRTSGSTDTQYF
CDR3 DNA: TGTGCCAGCAGCCGAACTAGCGGTAGCACAGATACGCAGTATTTT

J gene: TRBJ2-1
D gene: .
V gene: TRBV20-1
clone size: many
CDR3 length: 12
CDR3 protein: CSASDGTPDPFF
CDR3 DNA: TGCAGTGCTAGTGACGGGACTCCCGATCCTTTCTTC

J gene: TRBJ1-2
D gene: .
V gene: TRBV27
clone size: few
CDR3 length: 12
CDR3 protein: CAILSPTMGYTF
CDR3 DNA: TGTGCCATCTTGTCCCCCACGATGGGCTACACCTTC

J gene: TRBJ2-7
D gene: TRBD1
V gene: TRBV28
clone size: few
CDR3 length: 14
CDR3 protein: CASKLGQAVYEQYF
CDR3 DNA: TGTGCCAGCAAGCTGGGACAGGCGGTTTACGAGCAGTACTTC

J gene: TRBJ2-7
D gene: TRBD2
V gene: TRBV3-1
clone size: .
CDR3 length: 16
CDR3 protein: CASSQLSLAGVHEQYF
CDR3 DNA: TGTGCCAGCAGCCAACTCTCCCTGGCGGGGGTCCACGAGCAGTACTTC

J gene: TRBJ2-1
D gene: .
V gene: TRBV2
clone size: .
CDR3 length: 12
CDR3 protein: CASRDRREEQFF
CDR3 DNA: TGTGCCAGCAGGGATAGACGCGAAGAGCAGTTCTTC

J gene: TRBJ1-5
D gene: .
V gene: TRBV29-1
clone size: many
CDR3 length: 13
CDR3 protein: CSVERGDNQPQHF
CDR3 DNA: TGCAGCGTTGAAAGAGGGGACAATCAGCCCCAGCATTTT

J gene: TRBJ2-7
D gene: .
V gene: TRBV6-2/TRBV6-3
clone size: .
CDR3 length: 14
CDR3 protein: CATRGLASSYEQYF
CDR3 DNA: TGTGCCACCCGAGGACTGGCAAGCTCCTACGAGCAGTACTTC

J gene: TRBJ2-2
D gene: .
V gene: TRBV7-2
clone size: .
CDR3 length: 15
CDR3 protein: CASSPTSGDTGELFF
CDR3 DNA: TGTGCCAGCAGCCCCACTAGTGGGGACACCGGGGAGCTGTTTTTT

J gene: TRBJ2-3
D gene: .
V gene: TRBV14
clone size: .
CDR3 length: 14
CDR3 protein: CASSRTAPRDTQYF
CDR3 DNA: TGTGCCAGCAGCCGAACAGCTCCAAGGGATACGCAGTATTTT

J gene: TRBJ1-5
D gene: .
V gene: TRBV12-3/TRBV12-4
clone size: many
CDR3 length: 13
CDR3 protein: CASSFLRDQPQHF
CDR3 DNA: TGTGCCAGCAGTTTTCTCAGGGATCAGCCCCAGCATTTT

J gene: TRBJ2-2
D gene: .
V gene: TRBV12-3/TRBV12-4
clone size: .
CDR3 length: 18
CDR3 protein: CASSWKSPGHPNTGELFF
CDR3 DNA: TGTGCCAGCAGCTGGAAATCCCCGGGACACCCGAACACCGGGGAGCTGTTTTTT

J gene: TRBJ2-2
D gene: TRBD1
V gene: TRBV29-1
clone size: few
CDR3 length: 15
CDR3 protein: CSVGTGGSYTGELFF
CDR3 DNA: TGCAGCGTCGGGACAGGGGGTTCTTACACCGGGGAGCTGTTTTTT

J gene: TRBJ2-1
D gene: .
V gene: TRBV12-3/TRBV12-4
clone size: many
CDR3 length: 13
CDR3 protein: CASSFPAGTGGFF
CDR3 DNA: TGTGCCAGCAGTTTCCCCGCCGGAACCGGGGGGTTCTTC

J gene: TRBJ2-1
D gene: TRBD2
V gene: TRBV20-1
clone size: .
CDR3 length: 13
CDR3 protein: CSAGLAMLGEQFF
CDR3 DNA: TGCAGTGCTGGACTAGCGATGCTCGGTGAGCAGTTCTTC

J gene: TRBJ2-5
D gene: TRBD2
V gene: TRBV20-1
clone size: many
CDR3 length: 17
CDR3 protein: CSARDRRTSGRVETQYF
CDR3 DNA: TGCAGTGCTAGAGATCGCCGGACTAGCGGGAGGGTGGAGACCCAGTACTTC

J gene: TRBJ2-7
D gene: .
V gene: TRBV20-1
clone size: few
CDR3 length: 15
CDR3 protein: CSATLPWGDSYEQYF
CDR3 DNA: TGCAGTGCTACGCTCCCTTGGGGGGACTCCTACGAGCAGTACTTC

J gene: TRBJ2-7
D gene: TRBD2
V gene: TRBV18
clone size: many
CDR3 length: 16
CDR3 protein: CASSPPAGGPADEQYF
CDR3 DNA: TGTGCCAGCTCACCACCTGCGGGAGGGCCTGCCGACGAGCAGTACTTC

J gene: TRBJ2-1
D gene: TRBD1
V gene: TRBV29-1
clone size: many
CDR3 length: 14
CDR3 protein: CSVEDLGQGDEQFF
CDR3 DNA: TGCAGCGTTGAAGATCTTGGACAGGGGGATGAGCAGTTCTTC

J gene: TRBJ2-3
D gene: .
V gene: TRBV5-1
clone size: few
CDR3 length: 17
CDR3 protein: CASSSRLREWTNHTQYF
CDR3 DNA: TGCGCCAGCAGTTCCAGGTTGAGGGAATGGACAAACCATACGCAGTATTTT

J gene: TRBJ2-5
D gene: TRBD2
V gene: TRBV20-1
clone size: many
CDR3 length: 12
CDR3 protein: CSAQGLEGTQYF
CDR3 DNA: TGCAGTGCTCAGGGACTAGAGGGGACCCAGTACTTC

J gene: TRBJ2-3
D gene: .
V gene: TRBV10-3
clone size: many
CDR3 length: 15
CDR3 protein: CAISESPGGRDTQYF
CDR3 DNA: TGTGCCATCAGTGAGTCTCCGGGCGGGCGGGATACGCAGTATTTT

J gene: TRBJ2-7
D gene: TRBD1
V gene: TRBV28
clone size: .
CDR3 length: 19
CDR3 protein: CASSFSLARPIRTGNEQYF
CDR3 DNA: TGTGCCAGCAGTTTTTCCCTAGCCCGCCCAATACGGACAGGGAACGAGCAGTACTTC

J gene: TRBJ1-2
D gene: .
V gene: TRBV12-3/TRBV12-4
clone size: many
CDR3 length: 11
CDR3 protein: CASSPGAFPHF
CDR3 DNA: TGTGCCAGCAGTCCCGGGGCCTTCCCCCACTTC

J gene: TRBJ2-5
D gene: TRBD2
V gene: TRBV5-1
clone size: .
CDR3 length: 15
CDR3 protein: CASSSLTSGVETQYF
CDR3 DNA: TGCGCCAGCAGCTCCCTTACTAGCGGGGTAGAGACCCAGTACTTC

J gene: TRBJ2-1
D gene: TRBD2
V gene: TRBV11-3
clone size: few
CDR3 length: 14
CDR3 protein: CASSPRTSGSEQFF
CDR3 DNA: TGTGCCAGCAGCCCCCGGACTAGCGGGAGTGAGCAGTTCTTC

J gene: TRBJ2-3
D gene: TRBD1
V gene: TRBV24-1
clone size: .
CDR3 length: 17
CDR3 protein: CATSDTGTGVSTDTQYF
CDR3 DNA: TGTGCCACCAGTGATACCGGGACAGGGGTTAGCACAGATACGCAGTATTTT

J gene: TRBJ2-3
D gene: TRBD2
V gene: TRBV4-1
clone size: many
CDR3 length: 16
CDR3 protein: CASSQGIAGVTDTQYF
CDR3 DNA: TGCGCCAGCAGCCAAGGAATAGCGGGAGTGACAGATACGCAGTATTTT

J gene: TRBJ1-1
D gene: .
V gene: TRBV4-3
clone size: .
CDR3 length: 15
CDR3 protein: CASSQQDRSNTEAFF
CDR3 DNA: TGCGCCAGCAGCCAACAGGACAGATCGAACACTGAAGCTTTCTTT

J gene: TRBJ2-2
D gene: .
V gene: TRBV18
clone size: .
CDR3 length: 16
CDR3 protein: CASSPLTGGHTGELFF
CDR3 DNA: TGTGCCAGCTCACCACTAACTGGGGGACACACCGGGGAGCTGTTTTTT

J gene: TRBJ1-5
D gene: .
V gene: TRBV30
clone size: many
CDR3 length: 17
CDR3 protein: CAWSSDSPHHSNQPQHF
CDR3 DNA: TGTGCCTGGAGTTCCGACTCCCCCCACCATAGCAATCAGCCCCAGCATTTT

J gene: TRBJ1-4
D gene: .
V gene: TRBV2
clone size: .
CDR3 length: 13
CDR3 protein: CASSDAGDEKLFF
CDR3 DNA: TGTGCCAGCAGTGATGCGGGGGACGAAAAACTGTTTTTT

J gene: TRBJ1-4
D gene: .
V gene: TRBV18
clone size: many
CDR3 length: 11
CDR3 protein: CASSSNEKLFF
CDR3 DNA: TGTGCCAGCTCAAGTAATGAAAAACTGTTTTTT

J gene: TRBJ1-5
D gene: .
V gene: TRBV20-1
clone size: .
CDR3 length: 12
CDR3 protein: CSGVAGNQPQHF
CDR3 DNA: TGCAGTGGTGTGGCGGGGAATCAGCCCCAGCATTTT

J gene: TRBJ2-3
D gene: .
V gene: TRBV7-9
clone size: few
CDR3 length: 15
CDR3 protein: CASSPTAETSDTQYF
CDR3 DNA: TGTGCCAGCAGCCCCACGGCCGAAACCTCAGATACGCAGTATTTT

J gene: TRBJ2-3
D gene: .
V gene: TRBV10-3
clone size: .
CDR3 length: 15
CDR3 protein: CAISRDLTPTDTQYF
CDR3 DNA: TGTGCCATCAGCCGGGACCTTACCCCCACAGATACGCAGTATTTT

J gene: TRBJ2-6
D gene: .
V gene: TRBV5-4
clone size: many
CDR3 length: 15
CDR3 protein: CASSLEGSGANVLTF
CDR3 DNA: TGTGCCAGCAGCTTGGAGGGATCAGGGGCCAACGTCCTGACTTTC

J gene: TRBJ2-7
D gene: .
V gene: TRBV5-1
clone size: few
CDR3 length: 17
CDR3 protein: CASSPEGAKVGSYEQYF
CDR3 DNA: TGCGCCAGCAGCCCGGAGGGGGCTAAAGTAGGCTCCTACGAGCAGTACTTC

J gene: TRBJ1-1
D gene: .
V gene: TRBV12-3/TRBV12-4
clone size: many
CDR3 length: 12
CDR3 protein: CASSLAGVGAFF
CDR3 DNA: TGTGCCAGCAGTTTAGCAGGAGTCGGAGCTTTCTTT

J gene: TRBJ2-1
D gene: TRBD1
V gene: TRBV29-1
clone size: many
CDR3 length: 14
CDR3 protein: CSVSRTGRNNEQFF
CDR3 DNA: TGCAGCGTTTCCCGGACAGGTAGGAACAATGAGCAGTTCTTC

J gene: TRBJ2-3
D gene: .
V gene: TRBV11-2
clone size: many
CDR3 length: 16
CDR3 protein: CASSLMWGAQTDTQYF
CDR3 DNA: TGTGCCAGCAGCTTAATGTGGGGGGCCCAGACAGATACGCAGTATTTT

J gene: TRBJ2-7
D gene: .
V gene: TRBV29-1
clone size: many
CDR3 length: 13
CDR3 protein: CSGTGQGAYEQYF
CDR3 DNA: TGCAGCGGTACGGGACAAGGCGCCTACGAGCAGTACTTC

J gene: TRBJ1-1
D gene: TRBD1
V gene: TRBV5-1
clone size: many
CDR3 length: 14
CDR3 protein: CASSLERGRTEAFF
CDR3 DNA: TGCGCCAGCAGCTTAGAGAGGGGGCGAACTGAAGCTTTCTTT

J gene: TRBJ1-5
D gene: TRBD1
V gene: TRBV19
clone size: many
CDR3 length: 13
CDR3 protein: CATTTGIAQPQHF
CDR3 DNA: TGTGCCACGACGACAGGGATCGCTCAGCCCCAGCATTTT

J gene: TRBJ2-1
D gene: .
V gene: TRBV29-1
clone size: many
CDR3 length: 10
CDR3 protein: CSVAGESRFF
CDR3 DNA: TGCAGCGTTGCCGGGGAAAGTAGGTTCTTC

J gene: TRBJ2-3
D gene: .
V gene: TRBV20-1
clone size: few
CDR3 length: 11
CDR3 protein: CSADGQDTQYF
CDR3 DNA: TGCAGTGCTGACGGACAGGATACGCAGTATTTT

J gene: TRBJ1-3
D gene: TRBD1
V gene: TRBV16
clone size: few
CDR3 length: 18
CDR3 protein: CASSQRGQGGFAGNTIYF
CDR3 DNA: TGTGCCAGCAGCCAACGGGGACAGGGTGGTTTCGCTGGAAACACCATATATTTT

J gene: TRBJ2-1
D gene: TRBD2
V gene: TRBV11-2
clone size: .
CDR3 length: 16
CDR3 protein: CASSLDPALAGVREFF
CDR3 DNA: TGTGCCAGCAGCTTAGATCCCGCGCTAGCGGGAGTTCGGGAGTTCTTC

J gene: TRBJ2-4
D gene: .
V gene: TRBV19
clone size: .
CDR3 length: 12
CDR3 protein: CASSSRLGIQYF
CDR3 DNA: TGTGCCAGTAGTTCCCGTTTGGGCATTCAGTACTTC